The sequence of this TCR beta chain was determined in a study of identical twins. Study-wide findings and caveats: Without tracking the same donors, conclusions rested on cross-sectional statistical analysis. In beta out-of-frame sequences, the excess sharing between twins was weaker.

TCRdb itself ran the 5' RACE reads through MiXCR, one entry per CDR3 protein. This table has 200,000 to 300,000 distinct CDR3 sequences, 7% to 8.5% appearing once. The germline gives CDR1 DFQATT, CDR2 SNEGSKA (reference sequence). The V and J ends lost 5 bases and 6 bases, in that order; junction bases with no gene match: 11. CDR3 size: 16 residues. The table lists this clonotype with many counts. Antigen specificity is unknown. The same data also contributed to another study, on yellow fever vaccine responses in identical twins.

This receptor was taken from a woman aged 18-29 years in good health. V and J are TRBV20-1 and TRBJ2-1; 12 bases line up with TRBD2. Sequenced: CD8+ T cells sorted from blood. In nucleotides, the CDR3 is TGCAGTGCTCAAGAGCTAGCGGGAGGGCCGGGCAATGAGCAGTTCTTC. It yields the protein CSAQELAGGPGNEQFF.